The 29 T cell receptor beta chains below come from one sample, sequenced in a study of shared clonotypes between healthy human individuals. Clones were read by immunoSEQ multiplex PCR, and TCRdb kept only the in-frame ones, dropping some. Of about 590,000 clones listed, roughly 95% are singletons. As defined, naive CD8 cells were CD45RO-negative and positively selected for CCR7, with terminally differentiated effector memory CD45RA+ cells excluded. The sequenced sample consisted of naive CD8+ T cells sorted from blood. All receptors derive from a woman aged 25 to 45 in good health.

With respect to this clone: The same CDR3 also results from other DNA sequences found in this sample. CDR3 sequence (DNA): TGTGCCAGCAGTTTGTCAGGGGGCGAGCAGTACTTC. Amino acid sequence: CASSLSGGEQYF. The chain employs TRBV27 and TRBJ2-7, with 7 bases matching TRBD1. This CDR3 region has 12 residues. The germline CDR1 and CDR2 sequences are MNHEY and SMNVEV (reference sequence). Trimming took 3 bases from V and 6 from J; bases not matched to a gene: 2.

This sequence joins TRBV11-1 and TRBJ2-3; D may be TRBD2 (6 bases). This CDR3 has 12 amino acids. Trimming removed 6 bases from V and 5 bases from J, with 9 bases in between. From germline, CDR1 is SGHAT and CDR2 FQDESV (reference sequence). In nucleotides, the CDR3 is TGTGCCAGCAGAGTTAGCGGAGATACGCAGTATTTT. Translating it yields CASRVSGDTQYF.

The chain employs TRBV29-1 and TRBJ2-1, with D tentatively TRBD2 (5 bases). V gave up 1 base and J gave up 6 bases, with 25 bases separating them. The CDR3 is 18 amino acids. Germline CDR1 reads SQVTM; CDR2 reads ANQGSEA. The CDR3 DNA reads TGCAGCGTTGAAGGTTTTAGGAACCTTGGGAGACGGGGCAATGAGCAGTTCTTC. This translates into CSVEGFRNLGRRGNEQFF.

V usage is TRBV10-3 and J usage is TRBJ1-5; D might be TRBD1 (5 bases). Germline values: CDR1 ENHRY, CDR2 SYGVKD. The CDR3 is 14 amino acids. Deletions cut 6 bases from V and 0 bases from J, with 9 bases between. For the CDR3, the DNA is TGTGCCATCAGCCAGGGTAATAGCAATCAGCCCCAGCATTTT. Protein: CAISQGNSNQPQHF.

The chain employs TRBV28 and TRBJ2-7; D is ambiguous. CDR1 MDHEN and CDR2 SYDVKM come from the germline V gene. The CDR3 length is 15 residues. Trimming shortened V by 5 bases and J by 7 bases, and 21 bases separated the two germline ends. The CDR3 coding sequence is TGTGCCAGCAGTGCCCTCGACACTCCCTACGAAGAGCAGTACTTC. It encodes CASSALDTPYEEQYF.

Here the CDR3 reads CASSDPTRGGGAREQYF. The CDR3 coding sequence is TGTGCCAGCAGTGACCCTACCCGGGGTGGAGGGGCTCGGGAGCAGTACTTC. This chain uses TRBV6-4 with TRBJ2-7; TRBD2 might be the D (6 bases). The V and J ends lost 2 bases and 7 bases respectively, with 24 bases between them. The CDR3 totals 17 residues. The germline CDR1 and CDR2 sequences are MRHNA and SNTAGT.

The chain links TRBV7-9 to TRBJ1-1; perhaps TRBD1 as D (6 bases). The CDR3 totals 13 residues. Germline values: CDR1 SEHNR, CDR2 FQNEAQ (reference sequence). The germline V and J ends were trimmed by 5 bases and 1 base, with 8 bases remaining between them. This CDR3 reads CASSRGQNTEAFF. DNA for the CDR3: TGTGCCAGCAGCCGGGGACAGAACACTGAAGCTTTCTTT.

The chain recombines TRBV19 with TRBJ2-7, with a weak D call TRBD1 (6 bases). The CDR3 runs 14 residues. V shed 5 bases and J shed 3 bases, with 14 bases lying between them. CDR1 and CDR2 (germline): LNHDA, SQIVND (reference sequence). CDR3 loop: CASSPLQGFYEQYF. The CDR3 nucleotides are TGTGCCAGTAGTCCCCTACAGGGATTCTACGAGCAGTACTTC.

The rearrangement links TRBV20-1 to TRBJ1-5, with no clear D. CDR1 and CDR2 from the germline V gene are DFQATT and SNEGSKA (reference sequence). The CDR3 is 11 residues long. Trimming removed 6 bases from V and 9 bases from J, with 12 bases in between. CDR3 DNA: TGCAGTGCCGACGAGGAGGGGCCCCAGCATTTT. Residues: CSADEEGPQHF.

V and J are TRBV6-1 and TRBJ1-1, with D perhaps TRBD1 (6 bases). CDR3 length equals 14 residues. The V gene's germline CDR1 is MNHNS and CDR2 SASEGT. V was trimmed by 7 bases and J by 8 bases, leaving 20 bases between them. CDR3 sequence: CASNPATGTPEAFF. In DNA, the CDR3 is TGTGCCAGCAATCCGGCGACAGGTACCCCCGAAGCTTTCTTT.

The chain couples TRBV6-6 to TRBJ2-3; D remains unclear. The V gene's germline CDR1 is MNHNY and CDR2 SVGAGI (reference sequence). The CDR3 length is 14 residues. The V and J ends lost 2 bases and 0 bases respectively, with 6 bases between them. CDR3 sequence reads: CASSYVRSTDTQYF. The CDR3 nucleotides read TGTGCCAGCAGTTACGTGCGGAGCACAGATACGCAGTATTTT.

V usage is TRBV28 and J usage is TRBJ1-5; no clear D. V lost 8 bases, J lost 1 base, and 3 bases lay in between. This CDR3 is 11 amino acids long. Germline lookup yields CDR1 MDHEN and CDR2 SYDVKM. The CDR3 loop reads CASGSNQPQHF. CDR3 DNA: TGTGCCAGCGGGAGCAATCAGCCCCAGCATTTT.

V is TRBV27 and J is TRBJ2-3, with 9 nucleotides matching TRBD2. The germline CDR1 and CDR2 sequences are MNHEY and SMNVEV (reference sequence). Trimming took 2 bases from V and 5 from J; bases not matched to a gene: 2. This CDR3 region has 14 residues. CDR3 in DNA: TGTGCCAGCAGTTTAGCGGGAGGGGAAGATACGCAGTATTTT. It codes for CASSLAGGEDTQYF.

As regards this clone: The germline gene is not matched at one end of the junction; a read error may be the cause. The chain uses TRBV7-8 and TRBJ1-1; D is ambiguous. The CDR3 runs to 12 residues. Germline assignment: CDR1 SGHVS and CDR2 FQNEAQ. The CDR3 loop reads CASSAMGPEAFF. The CDR3 DNA reads as TGTGCCAGCAGCGCGATGGGTCCTGAGGCTTTCTTT.

The chain has TRBV30 and TRBJ2-7, with 7 bases matching TRBD1. V lost 2 bases to trimming and J lost 6 bases; unmatched junction nucleotides: 10. Germline values: CDR1 GTSNPN, CDR2 SVGIG (reference sequence). The CDR3 consists of 14 residues. In nucleotides, the CDR3 is TGTGCCTGGAGTTCGGCAGGGGGATTTTTCGAGCAGTACTTC. This translates into CAWSSAGGFFEQYF.

The chain employs TRBV27 and TRBJ2-3; TRBD1 or TRBD2 may be the D gene (5 bases each). V was pared by 8 bases and J by 5 bases, with 11 bases between. The germline V gene encodes CDR1 MNHEY and CDR2 SMNVEV (reference sequence). This CDR3 has 12 amino acids. CDR3 loop: CASEGTGDTQYF. CDR3 nucleotides: TGTGCCAGCGAGGGGACGGGAGATACGCAGTATTTT.

This clone has only a few counts. In nucleotides, the CDR3 is TGTGCCAGCAGTGCGGGACAGAACACCGGGGAGCTGTTTTTT. It codes for CASSAGQNTGELFF. The V gene is TRBV6-4, the J gene TRBJ2-2, with D perhaps TRBD1 (6 bases). The length of the CDR3 is 14 residues. The germline gives CDR1 MRHNA, CDR2 SNTAGT. V dropped 4 bases and J dropped 1 base, with 7 bases sitting between them.

This clone has a single count. The rearrangement joins TRBV14 to TRBJ1-1; D ambiguous. The CDR3 length is 13 residues. Looked up from germline, CDR1 is SGHDN and CDR2 is FVKESK. The V gene lost 1 base and the J gene lost 3 bases, with 6 bases spanning the gap. The CDR3: CASSQVIHTEAFF. The CDR3 DNA is TGTGCCAGCAGCCAAGTCATACACACTGAAGCTTTCTTT.

The gene calls are TRBV19 and TRBJ2-1; no clear D gene. The ends were cut back, 4 bases at V and 2 bases at J, with 9 bases in the middle. This CDR3 region has 14 residues. The V gene's germline CDR1 is LNHDA and CDR2 SQIVND (reference sequence). CDR3 amino acids: CASSTSPTYNEQFF. The CDR3, as DNA: TGTGCCAGTAGTACCTCTCCGACCTACAATGAGCAGTTCTTC.

This chain uses TRBV9 with TRBJ2-7, with D possibly being TRBD1 or TRBD2 (5 bases each). The germline CDR1 and CDR2 sequences are SGDLS and YYNGEE. Trimming pared 7 bases from V and 3 bases from J, leaving 11 bases between. There are 12 residues in the CDR3. CDR3 amino acids: CASGGGGYEQYF. CDR3 bases: TGTGCCAGCGGGGGTGGCGGCTACGAGCAGTACTTC.

The chain has TRBV11-2 and TRBJ2-7; perhaps D is TRBD1 or TRBD2 (5 bases each). This CDR3 has 14 residues. V was trimmed by 4 bases and J by 0 bases, leaving 10 bases between them. CDR1 is SGHAT, CDR2 FQNNGV, per germline. CDR3: CASSWGPNSYEQYF. The CDR3 DNA sequence: TGTGCCAGCAGCTGGGGACCCAACTCCTACGAGCAGTACTTC. The full variable domain, its missing parts supplied by reference TRBV11-2 and TRBJ2-7, is EAGVAQSPRYKIIEKRQSVAFWCNPISGHATLYWYQQILGQGPKLLIQFQNNGVVDDSQLPKDRFSAERLKGVDSTLKIQPAKLEDSAVYLCASSWGPNSYEQYFGPGTRLTVT.

The V and J genes are TRBV27 and TRBJ1-5, with 7 bases aligning to TRBD1. J gave up 0 bases and V 6 bases, and 5 bases lay outside the gene matches. In germline, CDR1 is MNHEY, CDR2 SMNVEV (reference sequence). The CDR3 spans 15 residues. The CDR3 nucleotides read TGTGCCAGCAGCATCGACAGGGCTAGCAATCAGCCCCAGCATTTT. It specifies CASSIDRASNQPQHF.

DNA of the CDR3: TGCGCCAGCAGCCAAGATTGGGGAAGCGGGATTTCCTACGAGCAGTACTTC. Amino acid sequence: CASSQDWGSGISYEQYF. J is TRBJ2-7 and V is TRBV4-1; 7 nucleotides line up with TRBD2. Looked up from germline, CDR1 is MGHRA and CDR2 is YSYEKL. V trimming: 0 bases; J trimming: 1 base; junction bases outside the gene matches: 9. The CDR3 runs to 17 residues.

CDR3: CASTGGGAINNEQFF. The CDR3 DNA sequence: TGTGCCAGCACAGGAGGGGGAGCGATTAACAATGAGCAGTTCTTC. V is TRBV9 and J is TRBJ2-1; the D call may be TRBD1 or TRBD2 (6 bases each). The V end lost 6 bases, the J end lost 5 bases, and 18 bases lay between the germline ends. This CDR3 spans 15 amino acids. CDR1 SGDLS and CDR2 YYNGEE come from the germline V gene.

The chain has TRBV11-2 and TRBJ2-2; D not certain. Trimming left V 9 bases short and J 5 bases short, with 7 bases between. The CDR3 runs to 11 residues. CDR1 and CDR2 (germline): SGHAT, FQNNGV. DNA of the CDR3: TGTGCCAGTGGTCGTACCGGGGAGCTGTTTTTT. Amino acid sequence: CASGRTGELFF.

V usage is TRBV7-9 and J usage is TRBJ1-1; unclear D gene. The CDR3 sequence is 14 residues long. V lost 3 bases to trimming and J lost 4 bases, with 12 bases between them. Germline V lookup: CDR1 SEHNR, CDR2 FQNEAQ (reference sequence). The CDR3 DNA is TGTGCCAGCAGCTTTAACATGGAAGGCACTGAAGCTTTCTTT. This translates into CASSFNMEGTEAFF.

The chain is built from TRBV2 and TRBJ2-2; D is unclear. The CDR3 extends over 17 amino acids. Germline V gene lookup returns CDR1 SNHLY and CDR2 FYNNEI. V lost 4 bases and J 0 bases, leaving 15 bases between the germline ends. CDR3 DNA: TGTGCCAGCAGTGCGTTGATGGTTACGTCGAACACCGGGGAGCTGTTTTTT. This encodes CASSALMVTSNTGELFF.

V and J are TRBV15 and TRBJ2-1; D is perhaps TRBD1 (7 bases). V lost 4 bases and J 9 bases, leaving 13 bases between the germline ends. Per the germline V gene, CDR1 is LNHNV and CDR2 is YYDKDF (reference sequence). The CDR3 runs 13 residues. CDR3 loop: CATSTRQGGEQFF. For the CDR3, the DNA is TGTGCCACCAGCACTAGACAGGGAGGTGAGCAGTTCTTC.

CDR3 sequence: CASSYSRNTEAFF. CDR3 nucleotide sequence: TGTGCCAGCAGTTACTCCCGGAACACTGAAGCTTTCTTT. The chain links TRBV6-5 to TRBJ1-1, with D uncertain. Germline CDR1 and CDR2: MNHEY and SVGAGI. Trimming removed 0 bases from V and 1 base from J, with 3 bases in between. The CDR3 is made up of 13 amino acids.